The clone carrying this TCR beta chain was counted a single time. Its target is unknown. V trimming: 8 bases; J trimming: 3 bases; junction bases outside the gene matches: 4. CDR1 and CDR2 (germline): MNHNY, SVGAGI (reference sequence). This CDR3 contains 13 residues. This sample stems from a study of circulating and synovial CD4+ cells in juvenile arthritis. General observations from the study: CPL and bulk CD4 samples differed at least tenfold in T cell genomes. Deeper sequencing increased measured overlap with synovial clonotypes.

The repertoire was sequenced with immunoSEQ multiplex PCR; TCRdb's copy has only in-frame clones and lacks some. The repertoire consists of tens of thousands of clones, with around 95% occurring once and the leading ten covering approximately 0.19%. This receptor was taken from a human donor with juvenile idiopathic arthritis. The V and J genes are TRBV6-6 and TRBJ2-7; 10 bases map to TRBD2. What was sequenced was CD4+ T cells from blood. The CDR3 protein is CASGLADIYEQYF. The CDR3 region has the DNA TGTGCCAGCGGACTAGCGGATATCTACGAGCAGTACTTC.